The 5 T cell receptor beta chains given below trace back to one sample, sequenced in a study of response to subunit inactivated influenza vaccine (dated by TCRdb to the late 2010s). Receptor libraries were prepared by RT-PCR. The sample was run on an Illumina HiSeq 2500. Through fastp at Q25 and MiXCR, TCRdb rebuilt clones from the public reads, retaining in-frame beta chains. Each entry merges the rows of one CDR3 protein and shows their most common DNA and genes. Within this sample are hundreds of thousands of distinct CDR3 sequences, with over 20% of them counted one time only. Of the sample, around 10% is held by the ten largest clones. This material consisted of PBMCs from blood, taken 21 months after vaccination. The receptors derive from a man between 50 and 70 years old who received an inactivated influenza vaccine. Donor details come from another sample of the same person, matched by shared clones.

In this sample, this clonotype turned up many times. This chain connects TRBV5-1 to TRBJ1-5; unclear D gene. CDR1 SGHRS and CDR2 YFSETQ come from the germline V gene. The germline V and J ends were trimmed by 0 bases and 12 bases, with 16 bases remaining between them. The CDR3 runs to 14 residues. The CDR3 nucleotides read TGCGCCAGCAGCTTGGGGACCCCCCAGGAGGTCCAGCATTTT. This translates into CASSLGTPQEVQHF.

The gene calls are TRBV29-1 and TRBJ2-7; the D is unclear. V shed 0 bases and J shed 7 bases, with 10 bases lying between them. This CDR3 spans 12 amino acids. Germline loops: CDR1 SQVTM, CDR2 ANQGSEA. CDR3 residues: CSVEDGGREQYF. As DNA, the CDR3 is TGCAGCGTTGAAGATGGTGGTAGGGAGCAGTACTTC.

The table lists this clonotype with a few counts. This sequence joins TRBV11-1 and TRBJ2-2; a possible D gene is TRBD2 (6 bases). The CDR3 extends over 17 amino acids. V lost 3 bases to trimming and J lost 0 bases, with 14 bases between them. CDR1 is SGHAT, CDR2 FQDESV, per germline (reference sequence). CDR3 loop: CASSFRLDSANTGELFF. CDR3 nucleotide sequence: TGTGCCAGCAGCTTCAGACTAGACTCCGCGAACACCGGGGAGCTGTTTTTT.

The chain recombines TRBV28 with TRBJ2-5; D remains ambiguous. This CDR3 is 13 amino acids long. Germline V lookup: CDR1 MDHEN, CDR2 SYDVKM. V lost 9 bases and J lost 1, with 12 bases in between. CDR3 sequence: CASSFRVQETQYF. As DNA, the CDR3 is TGTGCCAGTTCCTTCCGGGTCCAAGAGACCCAGTACTTC.

This clonotype was picked up a small number of times. The chain employs TRBV28 and TRBJ2-5; a possible D gene is TRBD1 (5 bases). Germline V gives CDR1 MDHEN, CDR2 SYDVKM. The CDR3 is 14 amino acids. V was trimmed by 6 bases and J by 5 bases, leaving 16 bases between them. The CDR3 sequence: CASSRIRGRETQYF. In nucleotides, the CDR3 is TGTGCCAGCAGCCGGATAAGGGGCAGGGAGACCCAGTACTTC.